Below are 31 T cell receptor beta chains sequenced from a single sample in a study of identical twins (dated by TCRdb to 2016 to 2017). Libraries were made using 5' RACE. For sequencing, an Illumina HiSeq 2000 was employed. Through fastp at Q25 and MiXCR, TCRdb rebuilt clones from the public reads, retaining in-frame beta chains. Records with the same CDR3 protein are collapsed into one entry carrying the most frequent genes and DNA. Recorded for this sample are around 250,000 distinct CDR3 sequences; 6% to 7% of them occurred a single time. The top ten hold roughly 15% of the sample. These same data were also listed under a study on T cells expressing NK-cell markers.

Input material: CD8+ T cells sorted from blood. Source of these receptors: a woman aged 18-29 years in good health.

This clonotype was recorded many times. The rearrangement links TRBV9 to TRBJ2-1; tentative D call: TRBD2 (6 bases). The CDR3 length is 15 residues. Per the germline V gene, CDR1 is SGDLS and CDR2 is YYNGEE. V lost 0 bases, J lost 8 bases, and 15 bases lay in between. CDR3 amino acids: CASSVVGLARDEQFF. The CDR3 DNA reads TGTGCCAGCAGCGTAGTAGGGCTAGCGAGGGATGAGCAGTTCTTC.

This clonotype was observed at least ten times. This chain connects TRBV7-2 to TRBJ2-2, with D possibly matching TRBD2 (5 bases). The CDR3 length is 15 residues. In germline, CDR1 is SGHTA, CDR2 FQGNSA. V was pared by 5 bases and J by 0 bases, with 10 bases between. CDR3 sequence reads: CASSTTTPNTGELFF. CDR3 coding DNA: TGTGCCAGCAGCACGACTACCCCGAACACCGGGGAGCTGTTTTTT.

This clonotype was observed many times. The V call is TRBV3-1, the J call TRBJ2-5, with D hard to call. Per the germline V gene, CDR1 is LGHDT and CDR2 is YNNKEL (reference sequence). Trimming left V 0 bases short and J 3 bases short, with 5 bases between. The CDR3 is made up of 13 amino acids. The CDR3 region has the DNA TGTGCCAGCAGCCAAGAGGGAAAAGAGACCCAGTACTTC. This translates into CASSQEGKETQYF.

This clonotype was counted many times. The chain is built from TRBV29-1 and TRBJ1-1, with D possibly matching TRBD1 (5 bases). The length of the CDR3 is 13 residues. CDR1 SQVTM and CDR2 ANQGSEA come from the germline V gene. Trimming shortened V by 1 base and J by 7 bases, and 13 bases separated the two germline ends. In DNA form, the CDR3 reads TGCAGCGTTGAAGTTGGGACGGGGGTTGAAGCTTTCTTT. Translating it yields CSVEVGTGVEAFF.

This clonotype was detected many times. The chain carries TRBV9 and TRBJ2-1, with 11 bases that match TRBD2. This CDR3 spans 15 amino acids. CDR1 SGDLS and CDR2 YYNGEE come from the germline V gene. The V gene end was trimmed by 2 bases and the J gene end by 9 bases; junction bases not matched to a gene: 7. The CDR3 coding sequence is TGTGCCAGCAGCGTGTCTAGCGGGAGGCTTGGTGAGCAGTTCTTC. It translates to CASSVSSGRLGEQFF.

Points on this clonotype: Possible read error: a much larger clone is one base away. The chain couples TRBV7-2 to TRBJ2-1, with 14 positions matching TRBD2. Germline V gene lookup returns CDR1 SGHTA and CDR2 FQGNSA. This CDR3 is built from 15 residues. The V segment lost 5 bases and the J segment 8 bases; nucleotides outside the gene matches: 5. CDR3 bases: TGTGCCAGCAGCCCCAGACTAGCGGGGGGGTATGAGCAGTTCTTC. Its protein product is CASSPRLAGGYEQFF.

This clonotype was found many times. The chain uses TRBV12-3 or TRBV12-4 and TRBJ2-5, with 9 bases lining up with TRBD2. CDR3 length: 13 residues. J lost 5 bases, V lost 7 bases, and 5 bases had no gene match. The CDR3 DNA reads TGTGCCAGCACCCCAGGACTAGCGGAGACCCAGTACTTC. This translates into CASTPGLAETQYF.

There are a few counts of this clonotype. V and J are TRBV20-1 and TRBJ2-7; tentatively, D is TRBD1 (6 bases). The germline V and J ends were trimmed by 6 bases and 3 bases, with 12 bases remaining between them. Germline V gives CDR1 DFQATT, CDR2 SNEGSKA (reference sequence). The CDR3 consists of 12 residues. This chain's CDR3 is CSAPVRGYEQYF. The CDR3 DNA is TGCAGTGCCCCCGTCAGGGGCTACGAGCAGTACTTC.

The genes are TRBV5-6 and TRBJ2-2, with TRBD1 identical over 8 bases. With V trimmed by 2 bases and J by 7 bases, 7 bases remained unmatched. The CDR3 covers 15 residues. CDR1 is SGHDT and CDR2 is YYEEEE in the germline V gene. CDR3 DNA: TGTGCCAGCAGCTTTCCGACAGGGGCTATCGGGGAGCTGTTTTTT. Translated, it gives CASSFPTGAIGELFF. Filled out from reference TRBV5-6 and TRBJ2-2, the complete variable domain reads DAGVTQSPTHLIKTRGQQVTLRCSPKSGHDTVSWYQQALGQGPQFIFQYYEEEERQRGNFPDRFSGHQFPNYSSELNVNALLLGDSALYLCASSFPTGAIGELFFGEGSRLTVL.

The CDR3 nucleotides are TGTGCCAGCAGCTTGGGTCCAGGGATTCTTGAAGCTTTCTTT. Translating it yields CASSLGPGILEAFF. The gene calls are TRBV11-1 and TRBJ1-1; D possibly corresponds to TRBD1 (5 bases). Trimming removed 3 bases at V and 7 bases at J, with 15 bases between. The CDR3 is 14 residues long. Germline V CDR1 and CDR2: SGHAT, FQDESV (reference sequence).

This clonotype came up a few times. The gene calls are TRBV3-1 and TRBJ2-2; D unresolved. CDR3 length: 13 residues. The germline gives CDR1 LGHDT, CDR2 YNNKEL (reference sequence). Trimming pared 1 base from V and 6 bases from J, leaving 6 bases between. Here the CDR3 reads CASSQVRPGELFF. The CDR3 bases are TGTGCCAGCAGCCAAGTACGCCCCGGGGAGCTGTTTTTT.

The table lists this clonotype with many counts. The J gene is TRBJ2-3, the V gene TRBV4-2; 7 bases match TRBD2. This CDR3 has 17 residues. V gave up 0 bases and J gave up 3 bases; unmatched junction bases: 9. From germline, CDR1 is LGHNA and CDR2 YNFKEQ. The CDR3 is CASSQEYRGEGTDTQYF. For the CDR3, the DNA is TGTGCCAGCAGCCAAGAGTATCGGGGGGAAGGGACAGATACGCAGTATTTT.

This clonotype was seen only a few times. The J gene is TRBJ2-7, the V gene TRBV29-1, with 8 nucleotides matching TRBD2. This CDR3 contains 13 residues. CDR1 is SQVTM and CDR2 is ANQGSEA in the germline V gene. V lost 3 bases and J lost 1; bases outside the gene matches: 2. The CDR3 sequence: CSVETGGSYEQYF. The CDR3 DNA sequence: TGCAGCGTTGAGACGGGGGGGTCCTACGAGCAGTACTTC.

The CDR3 DNA is TGTGCCAGCAGCGCGGGCGCTGATGAAAAACTGTTTTTT. Its translation: CASSAGADEKLFF. V is TRBV9 and J is TRBJ1-4; D unresolved. There are 13 residues in the CDR3. Germline V gene lookup returns CDR1 SGDLS and CDR2 YYNGEE. The V gene lost 3 bases and the J gene lost 6 bases, with 9 bases spanning the gap.

The genes are TRBV18 and TRBJ2-1; unclear D gene. The CDR3 covers 13 residues. CDR1 KGHSH and CDR2 LQKENI come from the germline V gene. Trimming took off 10 bases at V and 8 bases at J, with 18 bases between the two ends. The CDR3 nucleotides are TGTGCCACAACCGGGTCCTGGGGTCATGAGCAGTTCTTC. Amino acid sequence: CATTGSWGHEQFF.

This sequence joins TRBV6-1 and TRBJ1-5; D remains unclear. Germline V gives CDR1 MNHNS, CDR2 SASEGT. V lost 6 bases, J lost 0 bases, and 9 bases lay in between. The CDR3 runs to 14 residues. CDR3 coding DNA: TGTGCCAGCAGAACAGTAAATAGCAATCAGCCCCAGCATTTT. Its translation: CASRTVNSNQPQHF.

A few counts support this clonotype. The chain employs TRBV20-1 and TRBJ1-2; 7 bases agree with TRBD1. J was trimmed by 8 bases and V by 6 bases; bases with no gene match: 12. CDR1 and CDR2 (germline): DFQATT, SNEGSKA (reference sequence). This CDR3 has 13 residues. CDR3 region: CSAEQGPLEGYTF. CDR3 in DNA: TGCAGTGCGGAACAGGGGCCCTTGGAGGGCTACACCTTC.

In its sample, this clonotype was seen many times. V and J are TRBV9 and TRBJ2-3; TRBD1 aligns across 7 bases. Germline assignment: CDR1 SGDLS and CDR2 YYNGEE. V shed 2 bases and J 3 bases; nucleotides not matched to a gene: 6. CDR3 length: 15 residues. CDR3 in DNA: TGTGCCAGCAGCGTGACCGGGACAGTAACAGATACGCAGTATTTT. The encoded protein is CASSVTGTVTDTQYF. Drawing the rest from reference TRBV9 and TRBJ2-3, the complete variable domain is DSGVTQTPKHLITATGQRVTLRCSPRSGDLSVYWYQQSLDQGLQFLIQYYNGEERAKGNILERFSAQQFPDLHSELNLSSLELGDSALYFCASSVTGTVTDTQYFGPGTRLTVL.

This chain links TRBV5-5 with TRBJ2-2; D is unclear. Germline V gene lookup returns CDR1 SGHKS and CDR2 YYEKEE (reference sequence). This CDR3 comprises 14 residues. Trimming stripped 8 bases from V and 7 bases from J, with 18 bases between. CDR3 sequence: CARALGLPCGELFF. The CDR3 DNA reads as TGTGCCAGGGCCCTCGGGCTCCCCTGCGGGGAGCTGTTTTTT.

This clonotype was picked up a small number of times. The V call is TRBV27, the J call TRBJ2-2, with D possibly TRBD2 on 6 matching bases. The germline V and J ends were trimmed by 4 bases and 5 bases, with 17 bases remaining between them. This CDR3 has 16 residues. CDR1 and CDR2 from the germline V gene are MNHEY and SMNVEV (reference sequence). This chain's CDR3 is CASSWISGVGTGELFF. DNA for the CDR3: TGTGCCAGCAGTTGGATTAGCGGAGTCGGTACCGGGGAGCTGTTTTTT.

The chain carries TRBV7-9 and TRBJ1-1, with D perhaps TRBD1 (5 bases). CDR1 is SEHNR and CDR2 is FQNEAQ in the germline V gene (reference sequence). V was shortened by 7 bases and J by 7 bases, with 13 bases between the two germline ends. This CDR3 spans 12 amino acids. CDR3 in DNA: TGTGCCAGCACCCCCGGGGGGTTTGAAGCTTTCTTT. Protein: CASTPGGFEAFF.

Ten or more counts support this clonotype. The rearrangement links TRBV7-9 to TRBJ2-7; 7 bases agree with TRBD2. The trim removed 5 bases at V and 0 bases at J, leaving 7 bases unmatched. Per the germline V gene, CDR1 is SEHNR and CDR2 is FQNEAQ (reference sequence). The CDR3 spans 15 residues. The CDR3 reads CASSILGGSSYEQYF. CDR3 nucleotides: TGTGCCAGCAGCATACTGGGAGGGAGCTCCTACGAGCAGTACTTC.

Ten or more counts support this clonotype. V gene TRBV20-1 combines with J gene TRBJ1-1, with TRBD1 identical over 9 bases. The CDR3 loop spans 15 amino acids. CDR1 DFQATT and CDR2 SNEGSKA come from the germline V gene (reference sequence). CDR3 DNA: TGCAGACCGGGACAGGGACTTTCGGGGGACACTGAAGCTTTCTTT. Translated, it gives CRPGQGLSGDTEAFF.

The sample holds one count of this clonotype. The rearrangement joins TRBV3-1 to TRBJ2-1; no definite D call. CDR1 and CDR2 (germline): LGHDT, YNNKEL (reference sequence). There are 17 residues in the CDR3. V was pared by 11 bases and J by 6 bases, with 29 bases between. The CDR3 loop is CASTQQVARISINEQFF. The CDR3 nucleotides read TGTGCCTCCACCCAGCAGGTCGCGAGGATCTCTATCAATGAGCAGTTCTTC.

This clonotype was detected only a few times. J is TRBJ2-7 and V is TRBV6-2 or TRBV6-3; 9 positions match TRBD2. V dropped 6 bases and J dropped 7; count of bases not matched to a gene: 16. There are 16 residues in the CDR3. Germline CDR1 and CDR2: MNHEY and SVGEGT. The CDR3 spells CASRPTSGQRSREQYF. The CDR3 coding sequence is TGTGCCAGCAGGCCCACTAGCGGGCAACGCTCGAGGGAGCAGTACTTC.

DNA of the CDR3: TGTGCCGTCAAATTGGTGCCCTACACTGAAGCTTTCTTT. It encodes CAVKLVPYTEAFF. The rearrangement joins TRBV6-6 to TRBJ1-1; D is ambiguous. Trimming left V 11 bases short and J 3 bases short, with 16 bases between. The CDR3 totals 13 residues. Germline V gene sequence: CDR1 MNHNY, CDR2 SVGAGI (reference sequence).

V and J are TRBV7-9 and TRBJ2-1; TRBD1 matches at 8 bases. The CDR3 length is 15 residues. Germline V gene lookup returns CDR1 SEHNR and CDR2 FQNEAQ (reference sequence). Trimming took 5 bases from V and 4 from J; bases not matched to a gene: 7. The CDR3: CASSGVRGQYNEQFF. CDR3 DNA: TGTGCCAGCAGCGGGGTCAGGGGGCAGTACAATGAGCAGTTCTTC.

This clonotype was seen a handful of times. V is TRBV3-1 and J is TRBJ2-2; D gene unclear. The germline V and J ends were trimmed by 0 bases and 4 bases, with 12 bases remaining between them. CDR1 and CDR2 from the germline V gene are LGHDT and YNNKEL (reference sequence). This CDR3 is built from 16 residues. The CDR3 region is CASSQEPSSSTGELFF. Written as DNA, the CDR3 is TGTGCCAGCAGCCAAGAACCCTCATCTAGCACCGGGGAGCTGTTTTTT.

This clonotype was seen a few times. The gene calls are TRBV12-5 and TRBJ2-2, with TRBD2 as a possible D gene (5 bases). Germline CDR1 and CDR2: LGHNT and FRNRAP. The V end lost 6 bases, the J end lost 7 bases, and 12 bases lay between the germline ends. The CDR3 runs to 13 residues. The chain's CDR3 is CASGAGSSGELFF. The CDR3 nucleotides read TGTGCTAGTGGGGCGGGTTCGAGCGGGGAGCTGTTTTTT.

The table lists this clonotype with a few counts. This sequence joins TRBV4-3 and TRBJ1-2; no clear D. Between the trimmed V and J ends, which lost 4 bases and 4 bases, there was a span of 31 bases. This CDR3 comprises 20 residues. CDR1 is LGHNA and CDR2 is YSLEER in the germline V gene. DNA of the CDR3: TGCGCCAGCAGCCCAAAGCGAGATGTCGAAACGGGTCAGCTATTCTATGGCTACACCTTC. This sequence encodes CASSPKRDVETGQLFYGYTF.

This clonotype turned up a few times. The chain carries TRBV5-1 and TRBJ2-1; 9 bases fit TRBD2. CDR3 length equals 15 residues. The junction had 4 bases not matched to a gene; V was cut back by 1 base and J by 5 bases. Germline V gene sequence: CDR1 SGHRS, CDR2 YFSETQ. The CDR3 nucleotides are TGCGCCAGCAGCTTGTCGGCTAGCGGGGACAATGAGCAGTTCTTC. It specifies CASSLSASGDNEQFF.